The clone carrying this TCR beta chain was counted a few times. The antigen is undetermined. The authors reverse transcribed all of the isolated RNA, so sequencing captured expressed TCRB transcripts. Sequencing was performed with immunoSEQ multiplex PCR; in TCRdb, only in-frame clones are kept and a portion is missing. The sample includes approximately 300,000 clones, 9.5% to 12% of them seen just once. The sample belongs to a study of beta chain features in type 1 diabetes. Regarding the study as a whole: TCRB CDR3s were moderately but significantly shorter in Type 1 diabetes patients in all four CD4+ subsets.

The CDR3 is 14 residues long. After removal of 3 bases from V and 7 bases from J, the junction contained 4 bases not matched to a gene. Germline V gene lookup returns CDR1 SGHNT and CDR2 YYREEE (reference sequence). Sequencing was performed on naive CD4+ T cells from blood. This receptor was obtained from a woman in her twenties or thirties in good health. V and J are TRBV5-4 and TRBJ2-1; 10 bases map to TRBD1. The CDR3: CASSWDRGNNEQFF. CDR3 bases: TGTGCCAGCAGCTGGGACAGGGGAAATAATGAGCAGTTCTTC.